This T cell receptor beta chain was recorded in a study of prognosis after radiotherapy for stage I lung cancer. CDR3 size: 15 residues. Germline V lookup: CDR1 MNHGY, CDR2 SVAAGI. Trimming shortened V by 3 bases and J by 7 bases, and 19 bases separated the two germline ends. Genomic DNA served as the source from which two-round multiplex PCR generated TCR beta CDR3 amplicons. First-round PCR used primers specific to each TRBV and TRBJ gene. TCRdb analysed the multiplex PCR reads with MiXCR anew, one entry per CDR3 protein. The table records 15,000 to 20,000 distinct CDR3 sequences, about a third of them present only once.

The sample in question was PBMCs, obtained before or after stereotactic body radiation therapy (not recorded which). The V and J genes are TRBV6-9 and TRBJ2-7; a possible D gene is TRBD1 (6 bases). This receptor was identified in a donor over 45 with non-small cell lung cancer. The CDR3 bases are TGTGCCAGCAGTTACCTCGAGACAGGAGCTTCTGAGCAGTACTTC. Translating gives CASSYLETGASEQYF.